This TCR beta chain was documented in a study of blood T cell repertoires in COVID-19. The wider study: Samples of COVID-19 (acute and convalescent) were obtained from the United States, Italy and Spain. Sources were T cells, B-cell-depleted T cells, or PBMCs; the material itself was cDNA or gDNA.

There are a few counts of this clone. Germline loops: CDR1 LNHNV, CDR2 YYDKDF (reference sequence). This CDR3 contains 16 residues. V was pared by 2 bases and J by 4 bases, with 6 bases of the junction left unmatched. Libraries were prepared by immunoSEQ multiplex PCR; TCRdb keeps only in-frame clonotypes and omits some of them. This table has nearly 100,000 clones, 86% appearing once. This clonotype was obtained from a man aged 80 or over with acute or convalescent COVID-19. Material: peripheral blood. The chain recombines TRBV15 with TRBJ2-3, with 10 bases fitting TRBD2. The CDR3 here is CATSRPSGRGADTQYF. The CDR3 coding sequence is TGTGCCACCAGCAGACCTAGCGGGAGAGGGGCAGATACGCAGTATTTT.